The rows below give T cell receptor beta chains drawn from one sample of a study of blood T cell repertoires in COVID-19. Some clones are missing from TCRdb's copy, which holds only in-frame ones; the method was immunoSEQ multiplex PCR. This sample has some 140,000 clones, with around 83% found just once. The specimen sequenced was PBMCs or T cells enriched from blood (not recorded which). These receptors were collected from a man in his thirties or forties who had recovered from COVID-19. CDR3s include the opening cysteine and the closing phenylalanine or tryptophan. Each record gives: clone size, J gene, V gene, CDR3 length, D gene, CDR3 DNA, CDR3 protein. The D gene is left open where the match is weak. Rows give clone size only sometimes, using once, few, many, or a class for an expanded clone.

size: .
J: TRBJ2-3
V: TRBV5-4
length: 17
D: TRBD2
DNA: TGTGCCAGCATGGGGACTAGCGGCCGACCTAGCACAGATACGCAGTATTTT
CDR3: CASMGTSGRPSTDTQYF

size: .
J: TRBJ2-3
V: TRBV19
length: 16
D: TRBD2
DNA: TGTGCCAGTAGTCTTCGACTAGCAGCCGAACAGGATACGCAGTATTTT
CDR3: CASSLRLAAEQDTQYF

size: .
J: TRBJ2-1
V: TRBV12-3/TRBV12-4
length: 11
D: TRBD2
DNA: TGTGCCAGCAGTCCCAGCGGGAAGGTGTTCTTC
CDR3: CASSPSGKVFF

size: .
J: TRBJ1-2
V: TRBV4-2
length: 16
D: TRBD1
DNA: TGTGCCAGCAGCCCCTACACAGGGGAGGTTGGGTTTGGCTACACCTTC
CDR3: CASSPYTGEVGFGYTF

size: .
J: TRBJ2-3
V: TRBV11-2
length: 16
D: TRBD2
DNA: TGTGCCAGCAGCCCCGGGACTAGCGGGGTGGCAGATACGCAGTATTTT
CDR3: CASSPGTSGVADTQYF

size: .
J: TRBJ2-1
V: TRBV27
length: 17
D: TRBD2
DNA: TGTGCCAGCAGTTACCCAGGGGCTAGCGGGAGGGGCAATGAGCAGTTCTTC
CDR3: CASSYPGASGRGNEQFF

size: .
J: TRBJ1-2
V: TRBV28
length: 13
D: TRBD1
DNA: TGTGCCAGCAGTTCTGGACAGGGTGGAGGCTACACCTTC
CDR3: CASSSGQGGGYTF

size: few
J: TRBJ2-7
V: TRBV3-1/TRBV3-2
length: 16
D: TRBD2
DNA: TGTGCCAGCAGCCCCCAACCGGCTAGCGGGAGCGCCGAGCAGTACTTC
CDR3: CASSPQPASGSAEQYF

size: .
J: TRBJ1-6
V: TRBV5-1
length: 13
D: TRBD1
DNA: TGCGCCAGCGGACAGGGAAATAATTCACCCCTCCACTTT
CDR3: CASGQGNNSPLHF

size: .
J: TRBJ1-2
V: TRBV11-1
length: 14
D: .
DNA: TGTGCCAGCAGCTTAAGGAGCGGGGACTATGGCTACACCTTC
CDR3: CASSLRSGDYGYTF

size: .
J: TRBJ1-1
V: TRBV12-3/TRBV12-4
length: 13
D: .
DNA: TGTGCCAGCAGTCGGACAGCCTACACTGAAGCTTTCTTT
CDR3: CASSRTAYTEAFF

size: once
J: TRBJ2-4
V: TRBV7-8
length: 18
D: TRBD1
DNA: TGTGCCAGCAGCCCCGTTACCCGGGACAGATTGGACAAAAACATTCAGTACTTC
CDR3: CASSPVTRDRLDKNIQYF

size: many
J: TRBJ2-1
V: TRBV7-2
length: 16
D: TRBD2
DNA: TGTGCCAGCAGCTCCTCCAGTCTGACGAGCGGGGGTGAGCAGTTCTTC
CDR3: CASSSSSLTSGGEQFF

size: .
J: TRBJ2-5
V: TRBV3-1/TRBV3-2
length: 15
D: TRBD2
DNA: TGTGCCAGCAGCCAAGTTAGCGGGGGGGACGAGACCCAGTACTTC
CDR3: CASSQVSGGDETQYF

size: .
J: TRBJ2-7
V: TRBV6-5
length: 14
D: TRBD2
DNA: TGTGCCAGCAGTTCAAGCGGGGAGGGCTACGAGCAGTACTTC
CDR3: CASSSSGEGYEQYF

size: .
J: TRBJ1-2
V: TRBV4-1
length: 15
D: .
DNA: TGCGCCAGCAGCCAAGCCGTTCAGATTAACTATGGCTACACCTTC
CDR3: CASSQAVQINYGYTF

size: .
J: TRBJ2-7
V: TRBV27
length: 14
D: TRBD1
DNA: TGTGCCAGCAGTGTCCGGGACAGGGACTACGAGCAGTACTTC
CDR3: CASSVRDRDYEQYF

size: .
J: TRBJ2-7
V: TRBV4-1
length: 15
D: TRBD2
DNA: TGCGCCAGCAGCCCCGGACTAGCGGCATCCTACGAGCAGTACTTC
CDR3: CASSPGLAASYEQYF

size: once
J: TRBJ2-1
V: TRBV18
length: 10
D: .
DNA: TGTGCCAGTGGGGGCAACGAGCAGTTCTTC
CDR3: CASGGNEQFF

size: .
J: TRBJ1-6
V: TRBV18
length: 14
D: .
DNA: TGTGCCAGCTCACAAGGGGGGGATAATTCACCCCTCCACTTT
CDR3: CASSQGGDNSPLHF

size: .
J: TRBJ1-1
V: TRBV5-1
length: 13
D: TRBD1
DNA: TGCGCCAGCAGCGAGGACAGGGAGACTGAAGCTTTCTTT
CDR3: CASSEDRETEAFF

size: .
J: TRBJ2-5
V: TRBV6-2/TRBV6-3
length: 15
D: TRBD2
DNA: TGTGCCAGCAGTACTAGCGGGAGTGCGGGGGAGACCCAGTACTTC
CDR3: CASSTSGSAGETQYF

size: .
J: TRBJ2-3
V: TRBV20-1
length: 11
D: .
DNA: TGCAGTGCTCTGTTAGTGGATACGCAGTATTTT
CDR3: CSALLVDTQYF

size: .
J: TRBJ2-3
V: TRBV4-2
length: 16
D: TRBD2
DNA: TGTGCCAGCAGCCAAGTTGGTAGCGGGAGCACAGATACGCAGTATTTT
CDR3: CASSQVGSGSTDTQYF

size: .
J: TRBJ1-2
V: TRBV19
length: 15
D: .
DNA: TGTGCCAGTAGCCACCTCGGCGGAGGGGCGCATGGCTACACCTTC
CDR3: CASSHLGGGAHGYTF

size: .
J: TRBJ1-2
V: TRBV3-1/TRBV3-2
length: 15
D: .
DNA: TGTGCCAGCAGCCAAGGTCCAGGGACTAACTATGGCTACACCTTC
CDR3: CASSQGPGTNYGYTF

size: few
J: TRBJ1-2
V: TRBV5-6
length: 13
D: .
DNA: TGTGCCAGCAATCACCAAGGGGGCTATGGCTACACCTTC
CDR3: CASNHQGGYGYTF

size: .
J: TRBJ2-1
V: TRBV15
length: 15
D: .
DNA: TGTGCCACCACTAAAGGACTCGCCCTTTACAATGAGCAGTTCTTC
CDR3: CATTKGLALYNEQFF

size: .
J: TRBJ2-2
V: TRBV5-5
length: 13
D: .
DNA: TGTGCCAGCAGCTTGGAAAGAGCCGGGGAGCTGTTTTTT
CDR3: CASSLERAGELFF

size: once
J: TRBJ1-2
V: TRBV27
length: 14
D: TRBD1
DNA: TGTGCCAGCAGCCGCGATAGGGGGCGGGCTGGCTACACCTTC
CDR3: CASSRDRGRAGYTF

size: .
J: TRBJ2-2
V: TRBV10-3
length: 16
D: .
DNA: TGTGCCATCAGTGCCCGGACACACGCTAACACCGGGGAGCTGTTTTTT
CDR3: CAISARTHANTGELFF